The clone carrying this TCR beta chain turned up a few times. The sample comes from a study of T-cell reconstitution after alpha-beta-depleted transplantation in children. Unique molecular identifiers were used in preparing the TCRbeta library. TCRdb analysed the PCR reads with MiXCR anew, one entry per CDR3 protein. The sample has about 980,000 distinct CDR3 sequences, roughly 29% seen once; the top ten hold around 30%. This clonotype originated in a boy in the first two years of life who had a stem cell transplant for SCID, so the T cells may come from the graft donor. Source: PBMCs, mostly from graft donor cells, taken 360 days after TCRalphabeta/CD19-depleted stem cell transplant.

The CDR3 loop is CASSRTPSTDTQYF. In DNA form, the CDR3 reads TGCGCCAGCAGCAGGACTCCTAGCACAGATACGCAGTATTTT. The chain combines TRBV5-1 with TRBJ2-3; D may be TRBD2 (5 bases). Germline CDR1 and CDR2: SGHRS and YFSETQ. Trimming shortened V by 4 bases and J by 0 bases, and 9 bases separated the two germline ends. This CDR3 spans 14 amino acids.